The clone carrying this TCR beta chain occurred many times. This entry belongs to a study of T cells in Graves' hyperthyroidism and ophthalmopathy. Amplified TCR beta CDR3 regions derived from RNA transcripts. Carried out on the TCR CDR3, a first-round RT-PCR used the HTBI primer set. TCRdb passed the multiplex PCR reads through MiXCR, listing each CDR3 protein once. The data show some 300,000 distinct CDR3 sequences, with roughly a fifth seen just once and less than 45% held by the top ten. The length of the CDR3 is 13 residues. With 3 bases clipped from V and 4 bases from J, the junction kept 1 base outside the gene matches. Looked up from germline, CDR1 is MNHEY and CDR2 is SMNVEV (reference sequence).

V is TRBV27 and J is TRBJ1-2; TRBD1 matches 8 bases. The sample consisted of blood. The source is a man over 45 with Graves' ophthalmopathy. CDR3 in DNA: TGTGCCAGCAGTTTCAGGGGGCCCTATGGCTACACCTTC. Translated, it gives CASSFRGPYGYTF.